The sequence of this T cell receptor beta chain was determined in a study of blood T cells in healthy people across ages. Looking at the study overall: Capture via template switching afforded approximately one barcoded beta molecule per two T cells.

Findings and limits, study-wide: As naive T cell percentage varied, TCR beta diversity correlated strongly with it.

Primed by a sample-barcoded 5' primer and a J-beta primer mix, a second PCR proceeded for about 6 to 11 cycles. TCRdb fed the 5' RACE reads into MiXCR, producing one record per CDR3 protein. The sample consists of about 1.1 million distinct CDR3 sequences, 35% to 40% of them appearing once. This CDR3 comprises 15 residues. Germline V gene data show CDR1 as SGDLS and CDR2 as YYNGEE. Between the trimmed V and J ends, which lost 1 base and 0 bases, there was a span of 9 bases. As for this clonotype: Antigen unknown.

The sequencing sample was made of blood. This sequence was found in a young man in good health. The chain is built from TRBV9 and TRBJ2-3; possibly TRBD2 for D (5 bases). CDR3 sequence (DNA): TGTGCCAGCAGCGTAAGAGGGCTGAGCACAGATACGCAGTATTTT. The encoded protein is CASSVRGLSTDTQYF.